This T cell receptor (beta chain) was identified in a study of T cells in Graves' hyperthyroidism and ophthalmopathy. Broader study findings: The authors' 13 V-J model separated ophthalmopathy from stable hyperthyroidism.

This CDR3 region has 16 residues. The trim removed 8 bases at V and 0 bases at J, leaving 9 bases unmatched. Germline CDR1 and CDR2: PRHDT and FYEKMQ (reference sequence). The PBMCs were taken from approximately 11 ml of fresh peripheral blood. Note on this clonotype: Its antigen is undetermined.

RNA transcripts were the template for amplifying TCR beta CDR3 regions. Initially, a first-round RT-PCR of the TCR CDR3 employed the HTBI primer set. TCRdb re-called the multiplex PCR reads through MiXCR, storing one row per CDR3 protein. In the table there are around 250,000 distinct CDR3 sequences, around 24% of which are singletons. This clonotype originated in a middle-aged woman with Graves' ophthalmopathy. This sequence joins TRBV13 and TRBJ2-2; 7 positions match TRBD1. Specimen: blood. CDR3 protein: CASVLQGTSNTGELFF. The CDR3 nucleotides read TGTGCCAGCGTTTTACAGGGGACCTCGAACACCGGGGAGCTGTTTTTT.